This T cell receptor (beta chain) was retrieved from a study of blood T cell repertoires in COVID-19. Study context: COVID-19 samples collected from the United States, Italy and Spain covered acute and convalescent phases. Sample material is recorded as cDNA or gDNA derived from T cells, B-cell-depleted T cells, or PBMCs.

Germline-derived CDR1 and CDR2 are LNHDA and SQIVND (reference sequence). This CDR3 has 14 residues. V shed 1 base and J shed 6 bases, with 12 bases lying between them. In the authors' workflow: Estimation of nucleated cell counts relied on the amplification of reference gene primers. The method was immunoSEQ multiplex PCR; TCRdb's version includes in-frame clones alone and lacks a portion of them. V, J and clone size were drawn from that table, and D and trimming were deduced from the DNA. The table has some 140,000 clones, 79% seen once. The sequence derives from a man aged 55-75 years with acute or convalescent COVID-19. The specimen was peripheral blood. The chain combines TRBV19 with TRBJ1-2; D remains ambiguous. CDR3 sequence reads: CASSIGRSEHGYTF. CDR3 DNA: TGTGCCAGTAGTATAGGGAGATCCGAGCATGGCTACACCTTC.